Listed below are T cell receptor beta chains from one sample, sequenced in a study of blood T cell repertoires in COVID-19. The assay was immunoSEQ multiplex PCR, and TCRdb's table has in-frame clones only and misses some. In the table there are fewer than 300,000 clones, approximately 85% of which are singletons. The specimen was PBMCs or T cells enriched from blood (not recorded which). The receptors originated from a woman aged 25 to 45 who had recovered from COVID-19. The CDR3 runs from the conserved cysteine through the conserved F or W. A D gene is named only where the DNA matches it firmly. Some rows have no size entry. The others give once, few or many, or a class for an expanded clone.

clone size: few
D gene: NA
J gene: TRBJ2-7
V gene: TRBV6-1
CDR3 DNA: TGTGCCAGCAGTGAAATGTATAGCTCCTACGAGCAGTACTTC
CDR3 protein: CASSEMYSSYEQYF

clone size: NA
D gene: TRBD1
J gene: TRBJ2-7
V gene: TRBV11-2
CDR3 DNA: TGTGCCAGCAGCACCCCCGGGACAGGGGATTACGAGCAGTACTTC
CDR3 protein: CASSTPGTGDYEQYF

clone size: NA
D gene: NA
J gene: TRBJ2-5
V gene: TRBV7-9
CDR3 DNA: TGTGCCAGCAGCTTAACCACATATGTTCAAGAGACCCAGTACTTC
CDR3 protein: CASSLTTYVQETQYF

clone size: NA
D gene: NA
J gene: TRBJ2-5
V gene: TRBV6-5
CDR3 DNA: TGTGCCAGCTGGGGTTGGGACTTTCAAGAGACCCAGTACTTC
CDR3 protein: CASWGWDFQETQYF

clone size: NA
D gene: TRBD1
J gene: TRBJ1-1
V gene: TRBV10-3
CDR3 DNA: TGTGCCATCAGCGACAGGGGCGGTATCACTGAAGCTTTCTTT
CDR3 protein: CAISDRGGITEAFF

clone size: NA
D gene: NA
J gene: TRBJ1-2
V gene: TRBV6-1
CDR3 DNA: TGTGCCAGCAGTGACCGAGGGCGTGCGGACTATGGCTACACCTTC
CDR3 protein: CASSDRGRADYGYTF

clone size: NA
D gene: TRBD1
J gene: TRBJ1-2
V gene: TRBV5-1
CDR3 DNA: TGCGCCAGCAGCTTTGACAGGGGTCTCCCCTATGGCTACACCTTC
CDR3 protein: CASSFDRGLPYGYTF

clone size: few
D gene: TRBD1
J gene: TRBJ1-6
V gene: TRBV28
CDR3 DNA: TGTGCCAGCACCATTGGGACAGACTCCTATAATTCACCCCTCCACTTT
CDR3 protein: CASTIGTDSYNSPLHF

clone size: NA
D gene: NA
J gene: TRBJ2-7
V gene: TRBV19
CDR3 DNA: TGTGCCAGTAGTATAGCGCCAGGAATAACCTACGAGCAGTACTTC
CDR3 protein: CASSIAPGITYEQYF

clone size: NA
D gene: TRBD2
J gene: TRBJ2-3
V gene: TRBV11-3
CDR3 DNA: TGTGCCAGCAGCTTAGGCGGGAGTAGGGATACGCAGTATTTT
CDR3 protein: CASSLGGSRDTQYF